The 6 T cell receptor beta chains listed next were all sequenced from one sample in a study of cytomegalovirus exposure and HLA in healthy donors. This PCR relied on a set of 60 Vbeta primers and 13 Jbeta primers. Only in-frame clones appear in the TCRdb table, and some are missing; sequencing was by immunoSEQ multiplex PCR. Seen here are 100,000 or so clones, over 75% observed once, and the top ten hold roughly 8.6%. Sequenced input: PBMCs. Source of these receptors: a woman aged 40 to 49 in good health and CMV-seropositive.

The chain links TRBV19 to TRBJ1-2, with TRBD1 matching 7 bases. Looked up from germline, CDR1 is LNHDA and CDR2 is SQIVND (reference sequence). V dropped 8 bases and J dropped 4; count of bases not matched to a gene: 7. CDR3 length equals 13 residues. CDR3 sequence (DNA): TGTGCCAGTTCCCCAGGGGGAAGCTATGGCTACACCTTC. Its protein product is CASSPGGSYGYTF.

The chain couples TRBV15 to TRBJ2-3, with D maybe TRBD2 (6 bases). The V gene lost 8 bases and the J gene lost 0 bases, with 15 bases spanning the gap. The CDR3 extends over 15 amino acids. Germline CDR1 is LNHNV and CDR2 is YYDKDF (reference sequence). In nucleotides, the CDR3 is TGTGCCACCGGGTTTCTAGCGCGTAGCACAGATACGCAGTATTTT. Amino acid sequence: CATGFLARSTDTQYF.

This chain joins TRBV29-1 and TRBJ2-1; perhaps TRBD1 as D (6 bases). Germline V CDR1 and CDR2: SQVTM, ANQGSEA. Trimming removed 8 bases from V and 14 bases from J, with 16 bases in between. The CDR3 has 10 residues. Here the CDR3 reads CSHTGQAEFF. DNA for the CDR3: TGCAGCCACACGGGACAAGCCGAGTTCTTC.

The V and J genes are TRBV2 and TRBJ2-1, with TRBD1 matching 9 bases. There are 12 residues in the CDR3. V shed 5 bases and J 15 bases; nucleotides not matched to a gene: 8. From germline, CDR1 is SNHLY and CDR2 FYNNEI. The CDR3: CASSQTGGSLFF. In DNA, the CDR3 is TGTGCCAGCAGTCAGACAGGGGGTAGTTTGTTCTTC.

The CDR3 DNA follows: TGTGCCAGTAGTATAGACAGAAACACTGAAGCTTTCTTT. Its translation is CASSIDRNTEAFF. This chain joins TRBV19 and TRBJ1-1; D is unclear. CDR1 and CDR2 from the germline V gene are LNHDA and SQIVND (reference sequence). V lost 0 bases to trimming and J lost 2 bases, with 4 bases between them. The CDR3 length is 13 residues.

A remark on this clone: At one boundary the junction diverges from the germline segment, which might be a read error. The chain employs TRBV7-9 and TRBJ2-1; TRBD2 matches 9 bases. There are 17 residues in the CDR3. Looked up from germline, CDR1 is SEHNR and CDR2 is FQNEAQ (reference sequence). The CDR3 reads CSSSLPAGLANHNEQFF. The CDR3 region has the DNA TGTTCCAGCAGCCTCCCAGCGGGACTAGCTAATCATAATGAGCAGTTCTTC.